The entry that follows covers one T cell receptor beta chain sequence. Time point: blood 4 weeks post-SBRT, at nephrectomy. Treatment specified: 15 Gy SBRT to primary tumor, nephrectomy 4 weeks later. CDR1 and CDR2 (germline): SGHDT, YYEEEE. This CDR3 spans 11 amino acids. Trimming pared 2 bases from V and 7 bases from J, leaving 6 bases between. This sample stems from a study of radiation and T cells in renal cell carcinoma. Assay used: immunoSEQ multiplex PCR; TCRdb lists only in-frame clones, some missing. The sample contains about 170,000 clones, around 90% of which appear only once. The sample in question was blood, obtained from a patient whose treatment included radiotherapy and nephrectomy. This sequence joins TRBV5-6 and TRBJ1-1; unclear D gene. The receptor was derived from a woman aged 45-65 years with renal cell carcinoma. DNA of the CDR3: TGTGCCAGCAGCTTCGGACTTGAAGCTTTCTTT. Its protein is CASSFGLEAFF.